This entry lists 24 T cell receptor beta chains sequenced from one sample in a study of T cell responses to AZD1222 COVID-19 vaccine. Produced via immunoSEQ multiplex PCR; TCRdb's table is partial and in-frame only. The table records some 97,000 clones, 80% to 90% of them present only once. This specimen was peripheral blood, taken on day 0 of MenACWY control vaccination. The receptors were sampled from an adult in good health.

The gene calls are TRBV11-2 and TRBJ1-2; unclear D gene. Trimming pared 0 bases from V and 6 bases from J, leaving 5 bases between. This CDR3 comprises 12 residues. The germline V gene encodes CDR1 SGHAT and CDR2 FQNNGV. The CDR3 DNA reads TGTGCCAGCAGCTTAGAGAGAAATGGCTACACCTTC. It is translated as CASSLERNGYTF.

This chain uses TRBV7-9 with TRBJ2-5, with no clear D. V gave up 8 bases and J gave up 1 base, with 14 bases separating them. This CDR3 has 14 residues. Per the germline V gene, CDR1 is SEHNR and CDR2 is FQNEAQ (reference sequence). DNA of the CDR3: TGTGCCAGCCAAAGCCGGGCAGGCCAAGAGACCCAGTACTTC. Its protein product is CASQSRAGQETQYF.

This chain uses TRBV6-5 with TRBJ2-2; D is unresolved. The CDR3 is 12 residues long. Trimming pared 0 bases from V and 4 bases from J, leaving 0 bases between. Looked up from germline, CDR1 is MNHEY and CDR2 is SVGAGI. In DNA form, the CDR3 reads TGTGCCAGCAGTTACTCCACCGGGGAGCTGTTTTTT. Protein: CASSYSTGELFF.

The chain links TRBV3-1 (or the pseudogene TRBV3-2) to TRBJ2-2; D gene unclear. The CDR3 loop spans 13 amino acids. Germline V gene data show CDR1 as LGHDT and CDR2 as YNNKEL (reference sequence). V gave up 2 bases and J gave up 0 bases, with 1 base separating them. CDR3 coding DNA: TGTGCCAGCAGCCAAACGAACACCGGGGAGCTGTTTTTT. Protein: CASSQTNTGELFF.

The chain links TRBV5-1 to TRBJ1-4; 11 bases line up with TRBD1. The germline gives CDR1 SGHRS, CDR2 YFSETQ. After removal of 0 bases from V and 11 bases from J, the junction contained 6 bases not matched to a gene. The CDR3 sequence is 15 residues long. CDR3 residues: CASSLGGDRGNKLFF. CDR3 bases: TGCGCCAGCAGCTTGGGAGGGGACAGGGGGAACAAACTGTTTTTT.

The V gene is TRBV10-1, the J gene TRBJ1-4; TRBD1 might be the D (5 bases). The germline V gene encodes CDR1 WNHNN and CDR2 SYGVQD (reference sequence). The CDR3 extends over 14 amino acids. V gave up 7 bases and J gave up 9 bases, with 18 bases separating them. The CDR3 loop is CASILGTGEKKLFF. CDR3 DNA: TGCGCCAGCATCCTCGGGACGGGGGAAAAAAAACTGTTTTTT.

The rearrangement links TRBV19 to TRBJ2-1, with D possibly TRBD2 on 6 matching bases. The CDR3 sequence is 15 residues long. Looked up from germline, CDR1 is LNHDA and CDR2 is SQIVND (reference sequence). V lost 5 bases and J 8 bases, leaving 19 bases between the germline ends. For the CDR3, the DNA is TGTGCCAGTAGTTTCGGGACCCTTCCTAGCGATGAGCAGTTCTTC. Protein sequence: CASSFGTLPSDEQFF.

J is TRBJ2-3 and V is TRBV27; D possibly corresponds to TRBD1 (8 bases). The CDR3 has 17 residues. From germline, CDR1 is MNHEY and CDR2 SMNVEV (reference sequence). Trimming pared 5 bases from V and 5 bases from J, leaving 23 bases between. The CDR3 spells CASSPRGVRGLGDTQYF. The CDR3 nucleotides are TGTGCCAGCAGTCCCCGGGGGGTCAGGGGGCTAGGAGATACGCAGTATTTT.

This clone appeared a few times. The chain employs TRBV2 and TRBJ1-1; a possible D gene is TRBD1 (6 bases). The germline V gene has CDR1 SNHLY and CDR2 FYNNEI. This CDR3 spans 17 amino acids. The ends were cut back, 2 bases at V and 4 bases at J, with 20 bases in the middle. For the CDR3, the DNA is TGTGCCAGCAGTGAACGAACAGGGTGGTATCGGGGCACTGAAGCTTTCTTT. Residues: CASSERTGWYRGTEAFF.

Of note for this clone: An end of the junction does not agree with germline; a read error may underlie this. The rearrangement joins TRBV13 to TRBJ1-2, with 12 bases fitting TRBD1. Looked up from germline, CDR1 is PRHDT and CDR2 is FYEKMQ (reference sequence). This CDR3 is built from 16 residues. The CDR3 is CASTLGTGGANYGYTF. The CDR3 DNA follows: TGTGCCAGCACCTTAGGGACAGGGGGCGCTAACTATGGCTACACCTTC.

The CDR3 region has the DNA TGTGCAAGTCGCCTCCCTAGCGGGAGGACAGATACGCAGTATTTT. Its translation is CASRLPSGRTDTQYF. The chain carries TRBV12-2 and TRBJ2-3; TRBD2 is the table's D call and was not checked against the DNA. TRBV12-2 constitutes a pseudogene. The CDR3 length is 15 residues.

This rearrangement joins TRBV6-5 to TRBJ2-5, with D possibly being TRBD1 (5 bases). Germline V gene lookup returns CDR1 MNHEY and CDR2 SVGAGI. The CDR3 is 13 residues long. The V end was cut by 7 bases, the J end by 2 bases, with 11 bases between. CDR3: CASTRGWQETQYF. The CDR3 DNA sequence: TGTGCCAGCACAAGGGGTTGGCAAGAGACCCAGTACTTC.

V is TRBV7-9 and J is TRBJ2-5; unclear D gene. V was pared by 2 bases and J by 2 bases, with 9 bases between. The CDR3 contains 14 residues. CDR1 is SEHNR and CDR2 is FQNEAQ in the germline V gene (reference sequence). CDR3 in amino acids: CASSLRETQETQYF. In DNA form, the CDR3 reads TGTGCCAGCAGCTTAAGAGAAACTCAAGAGACCCAGTACTTC.

This clone appeared once. The chain carries TRBV25-1 and TRBJ1-3; 9 nucleotides align to TRBD1. J lost 3 bases, V lost 5 bases, and 5 bases had no gene match. Germline values: CDR1 MGHDK, CDR2 SYGVNS. This CDR3 contains 15 residues. As DNA, the CDR3 is TGTGCCAGCAGTAGACCGGGACAGGGTGGAAACACCATATATTTT. Translated, it gives CASSRPGQGGNTIYF.

The chain carries TRBV19 and TRBJ1-2, with D perhaps TRBD1 (5 bases). The CDR3 runs 16 residues. The germline V and J ends were trimmed by 1 base and 3 bases, with 15 bases remaining between them. Germline V lookup: CDR1 LNHDA, CDR2 SQIVND (reference sequence). CDR3: CASSIVGDGDYYGYTF. The CDR3 region has the DNA TGTGCCAGTAGTATAGTGGGGGACGGCGATTACTATGGCTACACCTTC.

The rearrangement joins TRBV5-4 to TRBJ2-2, with 7 positions matching TRBD1. The CDR3 has 15 amino acids. J was trimmed by 0 bases and V by 4 bases; bases with no gene match: 3. Germline CDR1 and CDR2: SGHNT and YYREEE (reference sequence). The CDR3 loop reads CASSPGTANTGELFF. The CDR3 DNA sequence: TGTGCCAGCAGCCCAGGGACAGCGAACACCGGGGAGCTGTTTTTT.

The chain employs TRBV18 and TRBJ1-4; D call uncertain. V shed 5 bases and J shed 4 bases, with 5 bases lying between them. The CDR3 consists of 12 residues. Germline CDR1 and CDR2: KGHSH and LQKENI. The CDR3 DNA sequence: TGTGCCAGCTCAACGAGTAATGAAAAACTGTTTTTT. Translating it yields CASSTSNEKLFF.

The J gene is TRBJ1-6, the V gene TRBV4-1; perhaps TRBD1 as D (5 bases). The CDR3 contains 16 residues. V lost 5 bases and J lost 9, with 20 bases in between. Per germline, CDR1 MGHRA and CDR2 YSYEKL. As DNA, the CDR3 is TGCGCCAGCAGCGGCCTGGGTCAGGCGGGGGGTTCACCCCTCCACTTT. As protein: CASSGLGQAGGSPLHF.

The chain joins TRBV6-5 to TRBJ1-2; D is perhaps TRBD1 (5 bases). Germline values: CDR1 MNHEY, CDR2 SVGAGI. V dropped 4 bases and J dropped 8 bases, with 14 bases sitting between them. The CDR3 covers 13 residues. The CDR3 region has the DNA TGTGCCAGCAGTTTGGACACCCGAACGGGCTACACCTTC. Translating gives CASSLDTRTGYTF.

This chain links TRBV15 with TRBJ2-2; unclear D gene. V lost 0 bases to trimming and J lost 5 bases, with 4 bases between them. There are 13 residues in the CDR3. The germline V gene has CDR1 LNHNV and CDR2 YYDKDF (reference sequence). The chain's CDR3 is CATSRERTGELFF. The CDR3 DNA sequence: TGTGCCACCAGCAGAGAGCGGACCGGGGAGCTGTTTTTT.

In its sample, this clone was seen a few times. The gene calls are TRBV30 and TRBJ2-7; 7 positions agree with TRBD1. The V gene end was trimmed by 3 bases and the J gene end by 5 bases; junction bases not matched to a gene: 4. The CDR3 runs 12 residues. Germline CDR1 reads GTSNPN; CDR2 reads SVGIG (reference sequence). CDR3 DNA: TGTGCCTGGAGGGGCGACAGGGACGAGCAGTACTTC. Translating gives CAWRGDRDEQYF.

The chain employs TRBV2 and TRBJ2-1; maybe TRBD2 (5 bases). The length of the CDR3 is 14 residues. V lost 4 bases to trimming and J lost 1 base, with 8 bases between them. Per germline, CDR1 SNHLY and CDR2 FYNNEI. The CDR3 loop is CASSVGISYNEQFF. CDR3 bases: TGTGCCAGCAGTGTCGGGATATCCTACAATGAGCAGTTCTTC.

The chain has TRBV30 and TRBJ1-3, with D unresolved. The CDR3 runs to 15 residues. The V end lost 0 bases, the J end lost 2 bases, and 11 bases lay between the germline ends. Germline-derived CDR1 and CDR2 are GTSNPN and SVGIG (reference sequence). The CDR3 here is CAWSVDPQAGNTIYF. CDR3 DNA: TGTGCCTGGAGTGTGGATCCCCAAGCTGGAAACACCATATATTTT. The full variable domain, completed using reference TRBV30 and TRBJ1-3, is SQTIHQWPATLVQPVGSPLSLECTVEGTSNPNLYWYRQAAGRGLQLLFYSVGIGQISSEVPQNLSASRPQDRQFILSSKKLLLSDSGFYLCAWSVDPQAGNTIYFGEGSWLTVV.

The rearrangement joins TRBV15 to TRBJ1-3; D ambiguous. Trimming took 8 bases from V and 0 from J, leaving 17 bases between them. This CDR3 is 16 amino acids long. The germline V gene encodes CDR1 LNHNV and CDR2 YYDKDF (reference sequence). For the CDR3, the DNA is TGTGCCACCCGACGGGGAGGGATGAGCTCTGGAAACACCATATATTTT. It encodes CATRRGGMSSGNTIYF. Together with reference TRBV15 and TRBJ1-3, the CDR3 gives the full variable domain: DAMVIQNPRYQVTQFGKPVTLSCSQTLNHNVMYWYQQKSSQAPKLLFHYYDKDFNNEADTPDNFQSRRPNTSFCFLDIRSPGLGDTAMYLCATRRGGMSSGNTIYFGEGSWLTVV.